This T cell receptor (beta chain) was recovered during a study of T cell repertoires in cytomegalovirus infection (dated by TCRdb to the late 2010s). In terms of the full investigation: Peptide stimulations targeted recently identified HLA-C-restricted CMV epitopes, whose presentation resists viral immunomodulation, together with well-studied HLA-B-restricted epitopes. The HLA type of each donor mattered for the analysis, because public TCR beta signatures pointed to carriage of CMV infection along with the matching HLA type. General study outcomes and caveats: In both this cohort and an independent roughly 400-donor cohort, the cumulative frequency of public TCR beta family members distinguished carriers of CMV infection plus the relevant HLA type. The ex vivo response was dominated by HLA-C-restricted CMV-specific TCR beta clonotypes, which also provided the single most frequent clonotype in two of eight donors.

Trimmed from V: 0 bases; trimmed from J: 3 bases; junction bases lacking a gene match: 5. The CDR3 runs 16 residues from the cysteine to the phenylalanine. Only the CDR3 region is kept as DNA, spanning 48 bases read in frame from base 1. CDR1 SGHVS and CDR2 FNYEAQ were looked up in the germline V gene. The treatment or condition tag for this specimen amounts to: in vitro stimulation with specific CMV peptide epitopes to enrich CMV-specific T cells. On this clonotype: Its antigen is currently not known. Base qualities are not at hand, and no much larger clone is one base apart.

The run used an Illumina HiSeq 1500. TCRdb reworked the public reads: Q25 trimming with fastp, MiXCR clone assembly, productive beta chains retained. Here each entry gathers all rows of one CDR3 protein and keeps the most common genes and DNA. Across this sample there are roughly 730,000 distinct CDR3 sequences, with around 31% seen only once. Roughly 20% of the sample is taken by the ten largest. The chain couples TRBV7-6 to TRBJ2-3; the junction holds 8 bases that match TRBD1. The origin of this receptor is a human donor in good health (CMV status not recorded). Some clones in this sample may be carry-over from other donors' samples. The sample in question was cultured PBMCs, obtained from culture after CMV antigen stimulation. The nucleotide sequence is TGTGCCAGCAGCTTAGCTCCAGGGGGCTATACAGATACGCAGTATTTT. The encoded protein is CASSLAPGGYTDTQYF.